A single T cell receptor (beta chain) is shown here with its context. Per the germline V gene, CDR1 is SGHDT and CDR2 is YYEEEE. This CDR3 spans 12 amino acids. The V gene lost 3 bases and the J gene lost 3 bases, with 4 bases spanning the gap. The record originates from a study of cytomegalovirus exposure and HLA in healthy donors. The PCR used 60 Vbeta and 13 Jbeta primers. The repertoire was sequenced with immunoSEQ multiplex PCR; TCRdb's copy has only in-frame clones and lacks some. Recorded for this sample: 100,000 to 150,000 clones. The sequenced sample consisted of PBMCs. This clonotype was sampled from a man aged 18 to 30 in good health and CMV-seronegative. The J gene is TRBJ2-1, the V gene TRBV5-6, with D unresolved. The CDR3: CASSSGYNEQFF. The DNA for the CDR3 is TGTGCCAGCAGCTCCGGCTACAATGAGCAGTTCTTC.